The 21 T cell receptor beta chains listed next were all sequenced from one sample in a study of T cells after yellow fever vaccination. Via MiXCR, TCRdb re-called the 5' RACE reads, giving one row per CDR3 protein. The sample lists roughly 340,000 distinct CDR3 sequences, roughly 8.7% occurring once. Sequenced here: PBMCs, sampled on the day of the first yellow fever vaccination. These receptors were obtained from a man aged 18 to 29 who received the YFV17D yellow fever vaccine.

This clonotype was seen more than once but under ten times. The CDR3: CSVHIGGRDTEAFF. The DNA for the CDR3 is TGCAGCGTCCACATTGGAGGGAGGGACACTGAAGCTTTCTTT. The chain has TRBV29-1 and TRBJ1-1, with D unclear. The V and J ends lost 6 bases and 3 bases respectively, with 17 bases between them. Germline V lookup: CDR1 SQVTM, CDR2 ANQGSEA. This CDR3 region has 14 residues.

V usage is TRBV25-1 and J usage is TRBJ1-5; D not certain. Per germline, CDR1 MGHDK and CDR2 SYGVNS. This CDR3 has 16 residues. The V end lost 7 bases, the J end lost 5 bases, and 21 bases lay between the germline ends. CDR3 loop: CASINAGRPGYQPQHF. The CDR3, as DNA: TGTGCCAGCATTAACGCGGGCAGACCCGGCTATCAGCCCCAGCATTTT. The whole variable domain, filled in from reference TRBV25-1 and TRBJ1-5, reads EADIYQTPRYLVIGTGKKITLECSQTMGHDKMYWYQQDPGMELHLIHYSYGVNSTEKGDLSSESTVSRIRTEHFPLTLESARPSHTSQYLCASINAGRPGYQPQHFGDGTRLSIL.

This CDR3 reads CAISESMGGRNIQYF. The CDR3 DNA reads as TGTGCCATCAGTGAGTCGATGGGAGGCAGAAACATTCAGTACTTC. J is TRBJ2-4 and V is TRBV10-3; D is possibly TRBD2 (6 bases). Germline CDR1 is ENHRY and CDR2 is SYGVKD. The CDR3 length is 15 residues. V dropped 0 bases and J dropped 6 bases, with 12 bases sitting between them.

The chain carries TRBV7-2 and TRBJ2-4, with D hard to call. Between the trimmed V and J ends, which lost 2 bases and 9 bases, there was a span of 20 bases. There are 16 residues in the CDR3. Germline V gives CDR1 SGHTA, CDR2 FQGNSA. CDR3 amino acids: CASSLSEPAAGTIQYF. The CDR3 DNA reads TGTGCCAGCAGCTTATCGGAGCCGGCAGCCGGCACCATTCAGTACTTC.

This clonotype was counted ten times or more. The chain combines TRBV7-9 with TRBJ1-2; the D gene is possibly TRBD1 (6 bases). This CDR3 has 13 residues. Trimming took 4 bases from V and 4 from J, leaving 10 bases between them. The V gene's germline CDR1 is SEHNR and CDR2 FQNEAQ (reference sequence). CDR3 sequence reads: CASSYRDIYGYTF. As DNA, the CDR3 is TGTGCCAGCAGCTACAGGGATATCTATGGCTACACCTTC.

This clonotype was seen more than once but under ten times. The chain carries TRBV6-2 or TRBV6-3 and TRBJ1-5, with TRBD1 as a possible D gene (5 bases). The ends were cut back, 2 bases at V and 5 bases at J, with 16 bases in the middle. Germline assignment: CDR1 MNHEY and CDR2 SVGEGT. There are 16 residues in the CDR3. CDR3 amino acids: CASSYNRGVDHQPQHF. The CDR3 nucleotides read TGTGCCAGCAGTTACAATCGAGGGGTGGATCATCAGCCCCAGCATTTT.

The J gene is TRBJ2-2, the V gene TRBV7-3, with TRBD1 as a possible D gene (5 bases). From germline, CDR1 is SGHTA and CDR2 FQGTGA. The CDR3 has 15 residues. V was cut by 5 bases and J by 3 bases, with 13 bases left in between. CDR3 sequence (DNA): TGTGCCAGCAGCGCAGGGATTTGGGACACCGGGGAGCTGTTTTTT. It translates to CASSAGIWDTGELFF.

This chain links TRBV5-4 with TRBJ2-2; TRBD1 might be the D (6 bases). The CDR3 consists of 14 residues. Germline V CDR1 and CDR2: SGHNT, YYREEE (reference sequence). V was trimmed by 5 bases and J by 5 bases, leaving 13 bases between them. The CDR3 loop reads CASSSNRATGELFF. The CDR3, as DNA: TGTGCCAGCAGTTCCAACAGGGCGACCGGGGAGCTGTTTTTT.

This clonotype has at least ten counts. The chain joins TRBV7-2 to TRBJ2-3, with 7 bases that match TRBD1. This CDR3 comprises 13 residues. The germline V gene encodes CDR1 SGHTA and CDR2 FQGNSA. V was pared by 5 bases and J by 6 bases, with 5 bases of the junction left unmatched. CDR3 coding DNA: TGTGCCAGCAGCCCCAACAGGGGTGATACGCAGTATTTT. It specifies CASSPNRGDTQYF.

In its sample, this clonotype was seen a few times. The gene calls are TRBV6-6 and TRBJ2-1; D remains unclear. The V gene lost 4 bases and the J gene lost 6 bases, with 10 bases spanning the gap. CDR1 MNHNY and CDR2 SVGAGI come from the germline V gene (reference sequence). The CDR3 loop spans 13 amino acids. The CDR3 sequence: CASSSAVPNEQFF. The CDR3 DNA reads as TGTGCCAGCAGTTCCGCAGTCCCCAATGAGCAGTTCTTC.

The table lists this clonotype with a few counts. The J gene is TRBJ2-7, the V gene TRBV7-9, with D unresolved. Trimming shortened V by 0 bases and J by 6 bases, and 15 bases separated the two germline ends. CDR3 length: 15 residues. The germline V gene encodes CDR1 SEHNR and CDR2 FQNEAQ (reference sequence). The CDR3 nucleotides read TGTGCCAGCAGCTTAGCACCCGCTCGTAACAGCGAGCAGTACGTC. This codes for CASSLAPARNSEQYV.

The chain couples TRBV7-9 to TRBJ1-2; D remains ambiguous. This CDR3 spans 13 amino acids. V dropped 5 bases and J dropped 6 bases, with 13 bases sitting between them. Germline V gives CDR1 SEHNR, CDR2 FQNEAQ (reference sequence). The CDR3 region has the DNA TGTGCCAGCAGCCGCTCGGACTTCGATGGCTACACCTTC. As protein: CASSRSDFDGYTF.

This clonotype was counted only a few times. The chain is built from TRBV12-3 or TRBV12-4 and TRBJ1-5; D remains unclear. V was clipped by 6 bases and J by 6 bases, with 9 bases between them. This CDR3 spans 12 amino acids. The DNA of the CDR3 is TGTGCCAGCAGGCGGAGTGGTCAGCCCCAGCATTTT. The encoded protein is CASRRSGQPQHF.

The chain links TRBV3-1 to TRBJ1-6; tentative D call: TRBD1 (5 bases). The V gene lost 3 bases and the J gene lost 6 bases, with 15 bases spanning the gap. The CDR3 contains 16 residues. CDR1 and CDR2 (germline): LGHDT, YNNKEL (reference sequence). The CDR3 region has the DNA TGTGCCAGCAGCCACACGGGGTGGGGACCTAATTCACCCCTCCACTTT. This sequence encodes CASSHTGWGPNSPLHF.

This clonotype has only one observation. V gene TRBV5-4 combines with J gene TRBJ1-4; D gene uncertain. Germline V lookup: CDR1 SGHNT, CDR2 YYREEE (reference sequence). CDR3 length: 14 amino acids. V lost 0 bases and J 6 bases, leaving 9 bases between the germline ends. The CDR3 DNA reads TGTGCCAGCAGCTTGGACGTGGGTGATGAAAAACTGTTTTTT. It specifies CASSLDVGDEKLFF. The full variable domain, with the rest looked up from reference TRBV5-4 and TRBJ1-4, is ETGVTQSPTHLIKTRGQQVTLRCSSQSGHNTVSWYQQALGQGPQFIFQYYREEENGRGNFPPRFSGLQFPNYSSELNVNALELDDSALYLCASSLDVGDEKLFFGSGTQLSVL.

This clonotype was counted only a few times. The chain carries TRBV5-6 and TRBJ2-3; D remains unclear. This CDR3 spans 12 amino acids. The germline V gene encodes CDR1 SGHDT and CDR2 YYEEEE. With 2 bases removed from V and 6 bases from J, the gap between germline ends came to 7 bases. The chain's CDR3 is CASSFIGDTQYF. CDR3 sequence (DNA): TGTGCCAGCAGCTTCATCGGTGATACGCAGTATTTT.

This clonotype occurred many times. The chain's CDR3 is CSARQDGLSNQPQHF. The CDR3 DNA reads TGCAGTGCTAGACAGGATGGGTTGAGCAATCAGCCCCAGCATTTT. The chain is built from TRBV20-1 and TRBJ1-5; no firm D call. With 2 bases removed from V and 1 base from J, the gap between germline ends came to 12 bases. The CDR3 extends over 15 amino acids. CDR1 and CDR2 (germline): DFQATT, SNEGSKA (reference sequence).

The chain uses TRBV5-1 and TRBJ1-2; D gene uncertain. Germline lookup yields CDR1 SGHRS and CDR2 YFSETQ. The CDR3 runs to 15 residues. V was pared by 3 bases and J by 6 bases, with 18 bases between. This chain's CDR3 is CASSSTYTGVDGYTF. As DNA, the CDR3 is TGCGCCAGCAGCTCGACCTACACTGGGGTCGATGGCTACACCTTC.

This clonotype was recorded many times. The rearrangement joins TRBV6-1 to TRBJ2-3; 7 bases are a match to TRBD1. There are 14 residues in the CDR3. The trim removed 9 bases at V and 2 bases at J, leaving 8 bases unmatched. CDR1 is MNHNS, CDR2 SASEGT, per germline. The CDR3 coding sequence is TGTGCCAGTCGACAGGGATTCATCACAGATACGCAGTATTTT. Translation gives CASRQGFITDTQYF.

This clonotype was counted ten times or more. This chain connects TRBV7-2 to TRBJ2-5; tentative D call: TRBD2 (6 bases). Germline V gene sequence: CDR1 SGHTA, CDR2 FQGNSA. The CDR3 loop spans 14 amino acids. V dropped 2 bases and J dropped 5 bases, with 12 bases sitting between them. Here the CDR3 reads CASSLMGRDETQYF. In DNA form, the CDR3 reads TGTGCCAGCAGCTTAATGGGGCGGGACGAGACCCAGTACTTC.

In this sample, this clonotype turned up a few times. The chain employs TRBV6-5 and TRBJ1-2; TRBD1 is a possible D gene (6 bases). Germline V gene data show CDR1 as MNHEY and CDR2 as SVGAGI. Trimming removed 2 bases from V and 2 bases from J, with 12 bases in between. The CDR3 is made up of 15 amino acids. CDR3 DNA: TGTGCCAGCAGTTACGAGTTCACAGGGAACTATGGCTACACCTTC. Residues: CASSYEFTGNYGYTF.